The 18 T cell receptor beta chains given below trace back to one sample, sequenced in a study of T cells after yellow fever vaccination. TCRdb reprocessed the 5' RACE reads via MiXCR and lists one record per CDR3 protein. The table records some 300,000 distinct CDR3 sequences, around 8.1% of them present only once. Source: PBMCs, taken about 49 days after the first yellow fever vaccination. The receptors were gathered from a man younger than 30 who received the YFV17D yellow fever vaccine.

This clonotype was recorded a few times. The chain combines TRBV5-1 with TRBJ2-3; D unclear. Per the germline V gene, CDR1 is SGHRS and CDR2 is YFSETQ. V lost 7 bases and J lost 0, with 12 bases in between. This CDR3 has 14 amino acids. DNA for the CDR3: TGCGCCAGCTGTCTGTCAACAAGCACAGATACGCAGTATTTT. This encodes CASCLSTSTDTQYF.

This clonotype was found a few times. The V gene is TRBV2, the J gene TRBJ1-3, with a tentative D call TRBD1 (6 bases). CDR3 length equals 16 residues. Trimming removed 0 bases from V and 2 bases from J, with 11 bases in between. Germline V lookup: CDR1 SNHLY, CDR2 FYNNEI. CDR3 region: CASSEAPGDAGNTIYF. CDR3 nucleotide sequence: TGTGCCAGCAGTGAAGCCCCAGGGGACGCTGGAAACACCATATATTTT.

V and J are TRBV5-4 and TRBJ2-1; no reliable D call. The CDR3 loop spans 15 amino acids. Germline V CDR1 and CDR2: SGHNT, YYREEE (reference sequence). V dropped 7 bases and J dropped 0 bases, with 14 bases sitting between them. The CDR3 coding sequence is TGTGCCAGCGGCCCCGCGGTGAGCTCCTACAATGAGCAGTTCTTC. It is translated as CASGPAVSSYNEQFF.

The chain is built from TRBV4-3 and TRBJ1-2; 8 nucleotides match TRBD1. The CDR3 runs 15 residues. Per the germline V gene, CDR1 is LGHNA and CDR2 is YSLEER. The junction had 6 bases not matched to a gene; V was cut back by 0 bases and J by 6 bases. Here the CDR3 DNA reads TGCGCCAGCAGCCAAGATTGGTGGACAGGGAATGGCTACACCTTC. Translation: CASSQDWWTGNGYTF.

This clonotype turned up a few times. The rearrangement links TRBV10-2 to TRBJ2-1, with 16 bases identical to TRBD2. V lost 6 bases and J lost 8; bases outside the gene matches: 10. The CDR3 consists of 17 residues. Germline V gene lookup returns CDR1 WSHSY and CDR2 SAAADI. The CDR3 is CASRTQGLAGGRDEQFF. CDR3 coding DNA: TGCGCCAGCAGGACTCAGGGACTAGCGGGGGGGCGGGATGAGCAGTTCTTC.

Many counts were recorded for this clonotype. The chain links TRBV4-3 to TRBJ1-1, with D possibly matching TRBD1 (6 bases). Germline CDR1 LGHNA, CDR2 YSLEER. Trimming took off 4 bases at V and 5 bases at J, with 14 bases between the two ends. There are 14 residues in the CDR3. CDR3 bases: TGCGCCAGCAGCCCGACTACAGGGAGAACTGAAGCTTTCTTT. It specifies CASSPTTGRTEAFF.

Many counts were recorded for this clonotype. The chain uses TRBV10-1 and TRBJ2-2, with 8 bases lining up with TRBD2. The ends lost 6 bases at V and 1 base at J; junction bases unmatched: 4. The CDR3 runs 15 residues. Germline CDR1 is WNHNN and CDR2 is SYGVQD (reference sequence). DNA for the CDR3: TGCGCCAGCAGGCCCGGGGGGGTGAACACCGGGGAGCTGTTTTTT. This encodes CASRPGGVNTGELFF.

This clonotype was recorded a few times. The chain joins TRBV5-1 to TRBJ2-1; 7 nucleotides match TRBD2. The germline gives CDR1 SGHRS, CDR2 YFSETQ. Trimming removed 0 bases from V and 4 bases from J; junction bases left unmatched: 10. This CDR3 spans 17 amino acids. CDR3 nucleotide sequence: TGCGCCAGCAGCTTGGCAGTGTCTAGACTAGCTTACAATGAGCAGTTCTTC. This gives the protein CASSLAVSRLAYNEQFF.

There are a few counts of this clonotype. J is TRBJ1-4 and V is TRBV11-2, with D possibly matching TRBD1 (6 bases). The V end lost 5 bases, the J end lost 7 bases, and 17 bases lay between the germline ends. The germline V gene encodes CDR1 SGHAT and CDR2 FQNNGV. The CDR3 is 15 amino acids. The CDR3 loop is CASSPPQGQFEKLFF. CDR3 in DNA: TGTGCCAGCAGCCCCCCTCAGGGGCAGTTTGAAAAACTGTTTTTT.

V usage is TRBV9 and J usage is TRBJ2-2, with TRBD1 matching over 7 bases. The CDR3 sequence is 15 residues long. The J segment lost 7 bases and the V segment lost 0 bases, leaving 6 bases of the junction unmatched. The germline V gene encodes CDR1 SGDLS and CDR2 YYNGEE. CDR3: CASSVGDRAVGELFF. The DNA of the CDR3 is TGTGCCAGCAGCGTAGGAGACAGGGCGGTCGGGGAGCTGTTTTTT.

This clonotype was observed many times. The chain employs TRBV20-1 and TRBJ1-6; D gene uncertain. CDR1 is DFQATT and CDR2 is SNEGSKA in the germline V gene (reference sequence). The ends were cut back, 0 bases at V and 10 bases at J, with 13 bases in the middle. The CDR3 is 14 residues long. Here the CDR3 reads CSARDGRTFSPLHF. In DNA, the CDR3 is TGCAGTGCTAGAGATGGCAGGACGTTCTCACCCCTCCACTTT.

V gene TRBV4-3 combines with J gene TRBJ2-2, with 8 bases lining up with TRBD2. V dropped 0 bases and J dropped 3; count of bases not matched to a gene: 12. This CDR3 region has 19 residues. Germline V CDR1 and CDR2: LGHNA, YSLEER. CDR3 bases: TGCGCCAGCAGCCAAGACGTCCCCCTGGCGGGGGGATACACCGGGGAGCTGTTTTTT. Protein: CASSQDVPLAGGYTGELFF.

In its sample, this clonotype was seen a few times. The chain joins TRBV15 to TRBJ2-1; D is unresolved. Looked up from germline, CDR1 is LNHNV and CDR2 is YYDKDF (reference sequence). The CDR3 is made up of 14 amino acids. Between the trimmed V and J ends, which lost 0 bases and 9 bases, there was a span of 12 bases. The CDR3 region has the DNA TGTGCCACCAGCAGAGATACGAGTAGAAGTGAGCAGTTCTTC. It yields the protein CATSRDTSRSEQFF.

The V call is TRBV11-2, the J call TRBJ2-1; D may be TRBD2 (5 bases). The CDR3 has 16 residues. The V gene's germline CDR1 is SGHAT and CDR2 FQNNGV. Trimming stripped 5 bases from V and 0 bases from J, with 14 bases between. The CDR3 DNA sequence: TGTGCCAGCAGCCCGCAGCCGGGAAGCTCCTACAATGAGCAGTTCTTC. It translates to CASSPQPGSSYNEQFF.

The chain employs TRBV20-1 and TRBJ2-7; weak D call: TRBD2 (5 bases). Looked up from germline, CDR1 is DFQATT and CDR2 is SNEGSKA (reference sequence). This CDR3 is 11 amino acids long. V dropped 3 bases and J dropped 3 bases, with 6 bases sitting between them. The CDR3 DNA is TGCAGTGCTAGCGAGGGCTACGAGCAGTACTTC. This codes for CSASEGYEQYF.

This clonotype was observed a handful of times. The chain couples TRBV5-6 to TRBJ2-5; TRBD1 aligns across 9 bases. Germline CDR1 SGHDT, CDR2 YYEEEE. CDR3 length equals 16 residues. The V and J ends lost 0 bases and 5 bases, in that order; junction bases with no gene match: 8. DNA of the CDR3: TGTGCCAGCAGCTTGGGGGGACAGGGATCCGCGGAGACCCAGTACTTC. This encodes CASSLGGQGSAETQYF.

This clonotype was observed a few times. This chain uses TRBV20-1 with TRBJ1-5, with TRBD1 as a possible D gene (5 bases). The CDR3 runs 15 residues. Germline CDR1 is DFQATT and CDR2 is SNEGSKA (reference sequence). The V end was cut by 3 bases, the J end by 7 bases, with 19 bases between. The CDR3 DNA follows: TGCAGTGCTAGGGGGTCCAGGGTACGGGGCCAGCCCCAGCATTTT. Its protein product is CSARGSRVRGQPQHF.

This clonotype was observed a handful of times. The chain recombines TRBV5-8 with TRBJ2-7; 10 bases line up with TRBD1. The germline CDR1 and CDR2 sequences are SGHTS and YDEGEE. The trim removed 3 bases at V and 3 bases at J, leaving 9 bases unmatched. The CDR3 extends over 16 amino acids. CDR3 residues: CASSSRDRGSLYEQYF. The CDR3 DNA follows: TGTGCCAGCAGCTCGAGGGACAGGGGATCCCTCTACGAGCAGTACTTC.